This is a list of T cell receptor beta chains from one sample in a study of blood T cell repertoires in COVID-19. The method was immunoSEQ multiplex PCR; TCRdb's version includes in-frame clones alone and lacks a portion of them. The sample lists tens of thousands of clones; around 78% were seen once. The sequenced sample consisted of peripheral blood. The receptors originated from a human donor in a cohort sampled during active COVID-19. Each CDR3 is given with its conserved first and last residue. A D gene is named only where the DNA matches it firmly. Size is omitted from some rows. Given values are once, few, many or a class for expanded clones.

v_call	d_call	j_call	clone_size	cdr3_aa	cdr3_nt
TRBV9	.	TRBJ1-2	few	CASSPRRVDGYTF	TGTGCCAGCAGCCCCAGGAGGGTCGATGGCTACACCTTC
TRBV9	TRBD2	TRBJ2-1	.	CASSARTSGVNEQFF	TGTGCCAGCAGCGCTAGGACTAGCGGGGTAAATGAGCAGTTCTTC
TRBV18	TRBD1	TRBJ2-1	few	CASSPPTGLSWNEQFF	TGTGCCAGCTCACCGCCGACAGGGCTTTCGTGGAATGAGCAGTTCTTC
TRBV28	TRBD1	TRBJ2-7	.	CASSFDRVAYEQYF	TGTGCCAGCAGTTTCGACAGGGTAGCCTACGAGCAGTACTTC
TRBV10-3	TRBD2	TRBJ2-2	.	CAISESGLAGELTGELFF	TGTGCCATCAGTGAGTCGGGACTAGCGGGGGAACTGACCGGGGAGCTGTTTTTT
TRBV19	TRBD1	TRBJ2-2	.	CASSSGTGGNLDTGELFF	TGTGCCAGTAGCTCGGGGACAGGGGGCAACCTGGACACCGGGGAGCTGTTTTTT
TRBV7-9	.	TRBJ2-4	.	CASSLDRQYGQNIQYF	TGTGCCAGCAGCTTAGATAGGCAGTATGGGCAAAACATTCAGTACTTC
TRBV13	.	TRBJ2-5	.	CASSLELTGYQETQYF	TGTGCCAGCAGCTTAGAGCTGACGGGGTACCAAGAGACCCAGTACTTC
TRBV23-1	.	TRBJ1-5	.	CASSHGTPFSNQPQHF	TGCGCCAGCAGTCACGGGACACCGTTTAGCAATCAGCCCCAGCATTTT
TRBV30	TRBD2	TRBJ2-2	.	CAWDTGGSRTGELFF	TGTGCCTGGGATACCGGGGGGTCTCGCACCGGGGAGCTGTTTTTT
TRBV18	.	TRBJ1-5	.	CASSPPNGRQPQHF	TGTGCCAGCTCACCACCGAACGGGAGGCAGCCCCAGCATTTT
TRBV19	TRBD1	TRBJ1-4	few	CASSMRDRTNSNEKLFF	TGTGCCAGTAGTATGCGGGACAGGACCAACTCTAATGAAAAACTGTTTTTT
TRBV4-2	TRBD1	TRBJ1-2	.	CASSQEPGGTGEDGYTF	TGTGCCAGCAGCCAAGAGCCCGGGGGGACAGGGGAAGATGGCTACACCTTC
TRBV28	.	TRBJ2-2	.	CASSPGAGTGELFF	TGTGCCAGCAGTCCAGGGGCTGGTACCGGGGAGCTGTTTTTT
TRBV19	.	TRBJ2-1	.	CASSVQGAGFLYNEQFF	TGTGCCAGTAGTGTCCAAGGGGCAGGGTTCCTCTACAATGAGCAGTTCTTC
TRBV7-9	TRBD2	TRBJ2-3	once	CASSPYSSGSADTQYF	TGTGCCAGCAGCCCCTACTCTAGCGGGAGCGCAGATACGCAGTATTTT
TRBV5-6	.	TRBJ2-4	.	CASSLAGGDIQYF	TGTGCCAGCAGCTTGGCGGGCGGGGACATTCAGTACTTC
TRBV19	.	TRBJ1-5	.	CASDTQGLQPQHF	TGTGCCAGTGATACCCAGGGTCTACAGCCCCAGCATTTT
TRBV27	.	TRBJ2-7	many	CASSTTGSEQYF	TGTGCCAGCAGTACAACAGGGTCCGAGCAGTACTTC
TRBV30	.	TRBJ2-7	.	CAWSVGQVYEQYF	TGTGCCTGGAGTGTGGGGCAGGTCTACGAGCAGTACTTC
TRBV5-6	.	TRBJ1-2	.	CASSLGQGNGYTF	TGTGCCAGCAGCTTGGGCCAGGGGAATGGCTACACCTTC
TRBV6-2/TRBV6-3	TRBD1	TRBJ1-5	.	CASSRPGQGGSQPQHF	TGTGCCAGCAGTCGACCGGGACAGGGTGGGAGTCAGCCCCAGCATTTT
TRBV14	.	TRBJ1-1	.	CASSFGRNTEAFF	TGTGCCAGCAGCTTCGGGAGGAACACTGAAGCTTTCTTT